This T cell receptor (beta chain) stems from a study of cytomegalovirus exposure and HLA in healthy donors (TCRdb year 2017). With regard to the full study: A later analysis indicated that the roughly 130 validation repertoires were generated on the platform also employed for the approximately 700 repertoires of the first cohort. High-throughput TCR immunosequencing, statistical association of individual TCRs with disease status, and machine learning were combined to predict cytomegalovirus infection status. A separate validation cohort of approximately 120 different subjects was used in addition to the roughly 620-subject first cohort. The aim of the study was to test whether cataloging public T cell receptors could identify signatures of past pathogen exposure. Here is what the overall study found, with its caveats: The validation cohort had no HLA typing available for a later analysis, so co-occurrence within that cohort was assessed over all 120 or so repertoires. Across donors, most TCR sequences were observed very rarely, whereas some public TCRs were present in many individuals. The classifier was reported to diagnose cytomegalovirus status with high specificity and sensitivity in both the original and validation cohorts. It was suggested by the authors that the approach could potentially be generalized to other disease states and immunological phenotypes. Subsequent analysis determined that TCRs grouped into clusters in the first cohort also showed a tendency toward co-occurrence across the roughly 110 validation repertoires, and approximately 94% of cluster scores exceeded 0. Three of the identified cytomegalovirus-associated TCR beta chains were confirmed in vitro to be specific for cytomegalovirus antigens. A total of 150 or so TCR beta chains were listed by the study as associated with cytomegalovirus.

As concerns this clone: What this receptor recognizes is not known. No much larger clonotype is one base removed from it; base qualities were not supplied.

Library preparation employed the immunoSEQ multiplex PCR assay. On the study's bioinformatics: To diagnose cytomegalovirus status from the catalog of TCR beta chain sequences, a statistical classification framework was built. The table comes from immuneACCESS by way of TCRdb, which keeps in-frame sequences with V and J called. Part of the clones is missing from these tables; in studies checked, under half for an unresolved V gene and the rest for unknown reasons. That table supplies the V and J calls and clone size; D and trimming were determined from the DNA. For this sample there are some 140,000 clones; approximately 90% appear just once. Of the sample, about 6.4% falls within the top ten clones. The donors were included in the validation cohort of around 120 subjects, a group kept apart from the approximately 670-subject first cohort. Sequences SGHVS (CDR1) and FQNEAQ (CDR2) are obtained from the germline V gene. Including cysteine and phenylalanine, the CDR3 has 15 amino acids. Kept here is only the CDR3 DNA, which spans 45 bases and is read in frame from base 1. At the junction V is shortened by 3 bases and J by 0 bases, with 10 bases in between.

Recombination connected TRBV7-8 to TRBJ2-3; TRBD1 might be the D gene, on 5 matching bases. Material: PBMCs. This clonotype was sampled from a woman in her 30s in good health and CMV-seropositive. The CDR3 region: CASSFGAGSTDTQYF. The nucleotide sequence is TGTGCCAGCAGCTTTGGGGCAGGGAGCACAGATACGCAGTATTTT.